This TCR beta chain is drawn from a study of PD-L1 blockade in urothelial cancer. Overall study context: Analyzed time points were 3 weeks (second dose) and 6 weeks after therapy began.

The diagnosis in patients was locally advanced or metastatic urothelial carcinoma. TCRdb's table, derived via immunoSEQ multiplex PCR, lists solely in-frame clones and lacks some. The sample records about 100,000 clones, approximately 90% being singletons. CDR1 is SGHTS and CDR2 is YDEGEE in the germline V gene. J lost 5 bases, V lost 3 bases, and 4 bases had no gene match. This CDR3 is built from 14 residues. Specimen: PBMCs, collected around atezolizumab (anti-PD-L1) treatment. The rearrangement joins TRBV5-8 to TRBJ2-2, with 7 bases identical to TRBD1. This clonotype was sampled from a woman of 80 years or more with urothelial cancer. Here the CDR3 reads CASSSGQATGELFF. The DNA for the CDR3 is TGTGCCAGCAGCTCCGGACAGGCAACCGGGGAGCTGTTTTTT.